The 2 T cell receptor beta chains below were found in one sample sequenced in a study of CD8+ T cells in alopecia areata. Treatment denoted: oral pan-JAK inhibitor, 5-10 mg twice daily. Once RNA had been extracted, it was reverse transcribed into cDNA to act as the sequencing template. Assay used: immunoSEQ multiplex PCR; TCRdb lists only in-frame clones, some missing. The sample has 150,000 to 200,000 clones; 64% are singletons. Sequencing was performed on CD4+ T cells sorted from blood, taken at roughly week 49, from a patient treated with tofacitinib. Receptors originate from a human donor with alopecia areata.

This clone showed up just a few times. This chain joins TRBV29-1 and TRBJ2-3; D is perhaps TRBD1 (6 bases). V lost 4 bases to trimming and J lost 0 bases, with 11 bases between them. In germline, CDR1 is SQVTM, CDR2 ANQGSEA. The CDR3 sequence is 14 residues long. CDR3 amino acids: CSVVKGGSTDTQYF. CDR3 in DNA: TGCAGCGTTGTTAAAGGGGGTAGCACAGATACGCAGTATTTT.

This clone has a handful of counts. V and J are TRBV10-3 and TRBJ2-5; 7 bases line up with TRBD1. This CDR3 comprises 13 residues. V lost 6 bases to trimming and J lost 2 bases; unmatched junction nucleotides: 3. CDR1 and CDR2 from the germline V gene are ENHRY and SYGVKD. CDR3 in DNA: TGTGCCATCAGGGACAGGTCTCAAGAGACCCAGTACTTC. Translated, it gives CAIRDRSQETQYF.